These 7 T cell receptor beta chains came from one sample sequenced in a study of T cell repertoires in cytomegalovirus infection. Each CDR3 protein gets one entry after TCRdb re-called the reads with MiXCR. The sample holds almost 550,000 distinct CDR3 sequences; 16% are singletons and the top ten take roughly a quarter. The sequenced sample was CD8+ T cells from PBMCs. The receptors here all came from a human donor in good health (CMV status not recorded). Some clones in this sample may be carry-over from other donors' samples.

This chain links TRBV6-6 with TRBJ2-5; 7 positions agree with TRBD1. The CDR3 extends over 16 amino acids. The junction had 11 bases not matched to a gene; V was cut back by 6 bases and J by 1 base. In germline, CDR1 is MNHNY, CDR2 SVGAGI (reference sequence). The CDR3 loop reads CASSNPRQGTQETQYF. DNA for the CDR3: TGTGCCAGCAGCAACCCCCGACAGGGCACCCAAGAGACCCAGTACTTC.

This chain uses TRBV2 with TRBJ1-2, with D tentatively TRBD1 (5 bases). V shed 8 bases and J shed 1 base, with 26 bases lying between them. The CDR3 loop spans 18 amino acids. The germline CDR1 and CDR2 sequences are SNHLY and FYNNEI. The CDR3 DNA reads as TGTGCCAGCTTGGGGAGGGGCCGCCTTTCATCCCATAACTATGGCTACACCTTC. Its protein is CASLGRGRLSSHNYGYTF.

The sample holds a few counts of this clonotype. The chain is built from TRBV14 and TRBJ2-2; TRBD1 aligns across 7 bases. The V and J ends lost 5 bases and 0 bases, in that order; junction bases with no gene match: 3. This CDR3 contains 15 residues. Germline V gene lookup returns CDR1 SGHDN and CDR2 FVKESK. This CDR3 reads CASSDRASNTGELFF. In nucleotides, the CDR3 is TGTGCCAGCAGCGACAGGGCTTCGAACACCGGGGAGCTGTTTTTT.

This clonotype was detected ten times or more. The chain combines TRBV7-9 with TRBJ1-1; 7 bases line up with TRBD1. This CDR3 is built from 14 residues. Per germline, CDR1 SEHNR and CDR2 FQNEAQ (reference sequence). The ends lost 5 bases at V and 1 base at J; junction bases unmatched: 4. CDR3 sequence reads: CASSPEGANTEAFF. CDR3 DNA: TGTGCCAGCAGCCCCGAGGGGGCGAACACTGAAGCTTTCTTT.

The chain has TRBV10-3 and TRBJ1-1; 7 bases align to TRBD1. This CDR3 comprises 17 residues. Per germline, CDR1 ENHRY and CDR2 SYGVKD. With 5 bases clipped from V and 1 base from J, the junction kept 13 bases outside the gene matches. CDR3 bases: TGTGCCATCAGTCCCACGAACGACAGGGTGGGGAACACTGAAGCTTTCTTT. As protein: CAISPTNDRVGNTEAFF.

The rearrangement joins TRBV3-1 to TRBJ2-3; 10 nucleotides line up with TRBD2. This CDR3 has 18 residues. Germline loops: CDR1 LGHDT, CDR2 YNNKEL (reference sequence). V was clipped by 3 bases and J by 5 bases; unmatched bases: 14. CDR3 amino acids: CASSHLAGGQQGKDTQYF. CDR3 coding DNA: TGTGCCAGCAGCCACTTAGCGGGAGGTCAGCAGGGGAAAGATACGCAGTATTTT.

This clonotype was recorded at least ten times. V and J are TRBV7-9 and TRBJ1-5; 9 positions match TRBD1. This CDR3 spans 17 amino acids. The J segment lost 3 bases and the V segment lost 3 bases, leaving 9 bases of the junction unmatched. Germline CDR1 reads SEHNR; CDR2 reads FQNEAQ (reference sequence). The CDR3 DNA reads TGTGCCAGCAGCTTCAATCCGGGACAGGGCAACAATCAGCCCCAGCATTTT. It is translated as CASSFNPGQGNNQPQHF. The full variable domain, rest sourced from reference TRBV7-9 and TRBJ1-5, is DTGVSQNPRHKITKRGQNVTFRCDPISEHNRLYWYRQTLGQGPEFLTYFQNEAQLEKSRLLSDRFSAERPKGSFSTLEIQRTEQGDSAMYLCASSFNPGQGNNQPQHFGDGTRLSIL.